This paragraph reports one T cell receptor (beta chain). This entry is derived from a study of CD8 T cells in Susac syndrome. TEMRA cells were FACS-enriched, while CD8+ and CD4+ T cells were negatively isolated. The V gene lost 0 bases and the J gene lost 9 bases, with 12 bases spanning the gap. The length of the CDR3 is 15 residues. Germline V gene lookup returns CDR1 MGHRA and CDR2 YSYEKL. RNA in amounts of roughly 0.5 to 1 ug was reverse transcribed with random hexamers. A multiplex approach, immunoSEQ multiplex PCR, amplified TCR beta CDR3 across 54 Vbeta and 13 Jbeta. MiXCR, run by TCRdb on the immunoSEQ multiplex PCR reads, gives a single entry per CDR3 protein. Of about 200,000 distinct CDR3 sequences in the sample, roughly 95% were seen once.

This clonotype was sampled from a human donor in good health. Sequenced input: CD4+ T cells from PBMCs. The chain links TRBV4-1 to TRBJ1-6; D gene uncertain. The CDR3 DNA sequence: TGCGCCAGCAGCCAAGACACTGGAGGAGGTTCACCCCTCCACTTT. This sequence encodes CASSQDTGGGSPLHF.